What follows is one T cell receptor beta chain and its context. The antigen remains undetermined. These data originate in a study of identifying expanded T cells in peripheral blood. Study conclusions and caveats: Approximately two-week clone count variance significantly increased as total template count grew. Roughly 1.2 clones differed between technical replicates, versus approximately 17 and 20 over time.

Healthy donors had no documented immune events, such as infections, while sampled. The CDR3 is 13 amino acids. V lost 7 bases to trimming and J lost 8 bases, with 14 bases between them. Here immunoSEQ multiplex PCR was the method, and the copy in TCRdb shows in-frame clones only, minus some. The sample has tens of thousands of clones, 70% to 90% seen once. The chain joins TRBV23-1 to TRBJ1-4; no firm D call. TRBV23-1 is an ORF, with its function uncertain. Sequences were obtained from blood. The receptor comes from a person aged 18-69 years in good health. The CDR3 DNA follows: TGCGCCAGCAAGGTATCGGTTGTGGAAAAACTGTTTTTT. This encodes CASKVSVVEKLFF.